The 20 T cell receptor beta chains below were found in one sample sequenced in a study of blood T cells in healthy people across ages. PCR was performed a second time for about 6 to 12 cycles using a sample-barcoded 5' primer and a J-beta primer mix. TCRdb passed the 5' RACE reads through MiXCR, listing each CDR3 protein once. Among over a million distinct CDR3 sequences listed, about 45% were seen once. Input material: blood. These receptors were obtained from a woman aged 18-29 years in good health.

The chain joins TRBV6-6 to TRBJ2-7, with a weak D call TRBD1 (5 bases). CDR3 length: 15 residues. CDR1 is MNHNY and CDR2 is SVGAGI in the germline V gene (reference sequence). With 2 bases removed from V and 13 bases from J, the gap between germline ends came to 24 bases. The CDR3 loop reads CASSYASQGLQTQYF. The CDR3 DNA reads as TGTGCCAGCAGTTACGCTTCCCAGGGTTTGCAGACCCAATACTTC.

The J gene is TRBJ1-2, the V gene TRBV6-2 or TRBV6-3, with no clear D. This CDR3 contains 13 residues. Germline lookup yields CDR1 MNHEY and CDR2 SVGEGT. The V end was cut by 5 bases, the J end by 7 bases, with 14 bases between. CDR3: CASSTPLAGGYTF. The CDR3 coding sequence is TGTGCCAGCAGTACCCCTCTTGCGGGTGGCTACACCTTC.

The chain recombines TRBV27 with TRBJ1-2; D unresolved. Germline CDR1 reads MNHEY; CDR2 reads SMNVEV (reference sequence). The ends were cut back, 3 bases at V and 0 bases at J, with 8 bases in the middle. CDR3 size: 14 residues. The CDR3 DNA is TGTGCCAGCAGTTTTAGTGTCTCTAACTATGGCTACACCTTC. Protein sequence: CASSFSVSNYGYTF.

This chain joins TRBV20-1 and TRBJ1-4; the match to TRBD1 covers 7 bases. V lost 3 bases, J lost 8 bases, and 6 bases stayed unmatched. Germline loops: CDR1 DFQATT, CDR2 SNEGSKA (reference sequence). CDR3 size: 13 residues. The CDR3 protein is CSASRGTDEKLFF. DNA for the CDR3: TGCAGTGCTAGCAGGGGGACGGACGAAAAACTGTTTTTT.

The J gene is TRBJ1-1, the V gene TRBV12-3 or TRBV12-4; weak D call: TRBD1 (5 bases). With 5 bases removed from V and 6 bases from J, the gap between germline ends came to 7 bases. CDR3 length: 11 residues. The CDR3: CASSPRAEAFF. As DNA, the CDR3 is TGTGCCAGCAGTCCCAGGGCTGAAGCTTTCTTT.

The rearrangement joins TRBV18 to TRBJ2-1; 13 positions agree with TRBD2. The ends lost 3 bases at V and 1 base at J; junction bases unmatched: 3. Germline values: CDR1 KGHSH, CDR2 LQKENI. The CDR3 has 17 amino acids. This CDR3 reads CASSPAGLAGSYNEQFF. The CDR3 DNA sequence: TGTGCCAGCTCACCGGCGGGACTAGCGGGATCCTACAATGAGCAGTTCTTC.

This clonotype occurred many times. The chain employs TRBV5-1 and TRBJ2-4, with TRBD1 as a possible D gene (5 bases). Germline V gives CDR1 SGHRS, CDR2 YFSETQ. The V end lost 0 bases, the J end lost 6 bases, and 16 bases lay between the germline ends. The CDR3 sequence is 16 residues long. CDR3 bases: TGCGCCAGCAGCTTGGCTAGAGACAGTACTTTAAACATTCAGTACTTC. Translation gives CASSLARDSTLNIQYF.

The V gene is TRBV6-2 or TRBV6-3, the J gene TRBJ2-7; 7 bases line up with TRBD1. The germline gives CDR1 MNHEY, CDR2 SVGEGT. The CDR3 is 14 amino acids. V gave up 4 bases and J gave up 1 base; unmatched junction bases: 4. The CDR3 here is CASSWGQRSYEQYF. DNA for the CDR3: TGTGCCAGCAGTTGGGGACAGCGATCCTACGAGCAGTACTTC.

The sample holds a few counts of this clonotype. One junction end disagrees with the germline gene, perhaps due to a read error. The J gene is TRBJ2-1, the V gene TRBV7-7; TRBD1 matches at 7 bases. In germline, CDR1 is SSHAT, CDR2 FNYEAQ (reference sequence). The CDR3 runs 15 residues. CDR3 bases: TGTGCTAGCAGCGCCGGACAGGCCTATGTGAATGAGCAGTTCTTC. Translating it yields CASSAGQAYVNEQFF.

There are a few counts of this clonotype. The genes are TRBV7-2 and TRBJ2-6; D gene ambiguous. This CDR3 region has 13 residues. V was trimmed by 4 bases and J by 13 bases, leaving 14 bases between them. Germline assignment: CDR1 SGHTA and CDR2 FQGNSA. The CDR3 region has the DNA TGTGCCAGCAGCTGGGATGACTTTAAGGTCCTGACTTTC. Its translation is CASSWDDFKVLTF. Full variable domain (rest looked up from reference TRBV7-2 and TRBJ2-6): GAGVSQSPSNKVTEKGKDVELRCDPISGHTALYWYRQSLGQGLEFLIYFQGNSAPDKSGLPSDRFSAERTGGSVSTLTIQRTQQEDSAVYLCASSWDDFKVLTFGAGSRLTVL.

This rearrangement joins TRBV20-1 to TRBJ2-7; D possibly corresponds to TRBD2 (6 bases). Germline assignment: CDR1 DFQATT and CDR2 SNEGSKA (reference sequence). CDR3 size: 17 residues. Trimming shortened V by 0 bases and J by 7 bases, and 25 bases separated the two germline ends. The CDR3 nucleotides are TGCAGTGCTAGAGAGTACATTCGGGCGGGAAAGTACAATGAGCAGTACTTC. It specifies CSAREYIRAGKYNEQYF.

The rearrangement uses TRBV15 and TRBJ2-1; TRBD2 is a possible D gene (6 bases). Germline CDR1 LNHNV, CDR2 YYDKDF (reference sequence). This CDR3 has 19 amino acids. Trimming removed 0 bases from V and 1 base from J, with 19 bases in between. Here the CDR3 DNA reads TGTGCCACCAGCAGAGATTCGGCGACGGCGGGAATATCCTACAATGAGCAGTTCTTC. Residues: CATSRDSATAGISYNEQFF. Combining the CDR3 with reference TRBV15 and TRBJ2-1 gives the whole variable domain DAMVIQNPRYQVTQFGKPVTLSCSQTLNHNVMYWYQQKSSQAPKLLFHYYDKDFNNEADTPDNFQSRRPNTSFCFLDIRSPGLGDTAMYLCATSRDSATAGISYNEQFFGPGTRLTVL.

V and J are TRBV12-3 or TRBV12-4 and TRBJ2-4; no clear D gene. Trimming removed 3 bases at V and 6 bases at J, with 6 bases between. This CDR3 is built from 12 residues. CDR3 in DNA: TGTGCCAGCAGTTTTGAGGCAAACATTCAGTACTTC. This translates into CASSFEANIQYF.

This clonotype has only one observation. The chain carries TRBV20-1 and TRBJ2-7, with D perhaps given as TRBD1 or TRBD2 (5 bases each). The germline CDR1 and CDR2 sequences are DFQATT and SNEGSKA (reference sequence). CDR3 length equals 15 residues. V lost 0 bases and J lost 5, with 17 bases in between. The CDR3 bases are TGCAGTGCTAGAGATCTCGGGGCAGGGCTCAACGAGCAGTACTTC. This sequence encodes CSARDLGAGLNEQYF.

The sample holds a few counts of this clonotype. This rearrangement joins TRBV20-1 to TRBJ1-2; D is ambiguous. The CDR3 runs 14 residues. V was cut by 6 bases and J by 7 bases, with 21 bases left in between. CDR1 and CDR2 (germline): DFQATT, SNEGSKA (reference sequence). CDR3 DNA sequence: TGCAGTGCGAACACAGATCCGGCCGGGATTGGCTACACCTTC. Translation: CSANTDPAGIGYTF.

The rearrangement joins TRBV5-6 to TRBJ2-3; 8 bases fit TRBD2. The CDR3 length is 18 residues. Losses at the gene ends were 4 bases for V and 3 bases for J; bases not matched to a gene: 16. Germline CDR1 SGHDT, CDR2 YYEEEE. Here the CDR3 reads CASSPLAGRTWGTDTQYF. The DNA of the CDR3 is TGTGCCAGCAGCCCGTTAGCGGGACGGACGTGGGGGACAGATACGCAGTATTTT.

This clonotype was detected a few times. J is TRBJ2-3 and V is TRBV18; TRBD1 or TRBD2 may be the D gene (6 bases each). The CDR3 totals 15 residues. Looked up from germline, CDR1 is KGHSH and CDR2 is LQKENI. Trimming cost V 2 bases and J 4 bases, with 13 bases left between them. The CDR3 protein is CASSPASGASDTQYF. The CDR3 DNA sequence: TGTGCCAGCTCACCAGCTTCGGGGGCCTCAGATACGCAGTATTTT.

This sequence joins TRBV6-5 and TRBJ2-7, with D tentatively TRBD1 or TRBD2 (5 bases each). Germline CDR1 is MNHEY and CDR2 is SVGAGI. This CDR3 is 13 amino acids long. The V end lost 6 bases, the J end lost 4 bases, and 13 bases lay between the germline ends. The CDR3 is CASRARDAYEQYF. The CDR3 region has the DNA TGTGCCAGCAGGGCCCGGGACGCATACGAGCAGTACTTC.

The V and J genes are TRBV12-3 or TRBV12-4 and TRBJ2-3, with 10 bases matching TRBD1. V was clipped by 5 bases and J by 0 bases; unmatched bases: 8. The CDR3 length is 17 residues. CDR3 nucleotide sequence: TGTGCCAGCAGTCCTGTGACAGGGGGCCCAAGCACAGATACGCAGTATTTT. It encodes CASSPVTGGPSTDTQYF.

V gene TRBV6-5 combines with J gene TRBJ2-7; possibly TRBD2 for D (7 bases). Trimming cost V 8 bases and J 2 bases, with 16 bases left between them. This CDR3 spans 14 amino acids. Germline V lookup: CDR1 MNHEY, CDR2 SVGAGI. The DNA of the CDR3 is TGTGCCAGCGGGTGGGGGGGGCAGACCTACGAGCAGTACTTC. Protein: CASGWGGQTYEQYF.